One and the same sample provided the 20 T cell receptor beta chains below, sequenced in a study of T cells after yellow fever vaccination. TCRdb fed the 5' RACE reads into MiXCR, producing one record per CDR3 protein. The sample includes some 560,000 distinct CDR3 sequences, 17% seen only once; the top ten take roughly 17%. Specimen: PBMCs, collected about 5 days after the first yellow fever vaccination. The receptors originated from a man aged 18 to 29 who received the YFV17D yellow fever vaccine.

The chain combines TRBV13 with TRBJ1-2, with a possible D match to TRBD1 (6 bases). The length of the CDR3 is 14 residues. Germline assignment: CDR1 PRHDT and CDR2 FYEKMQ (reference sequence). Trimming left V 5 bases short and J 8 bases short, with 18 bases between. The CDR3 here is CASSASLTGSGYTF. The CDR3 DNA reads as TGTGCCAGCAGCGCCTCTTTAACAGGGTCGGGCTACACCTTC.

This clonotype turned up a few times. The rearrangement joins TRBV12-3 or TRBV12-4 to TRBJ1-2; D might be TRBD1 (6 bases). The CDR3 sequence is 14 residues long. V was trimmed by 6 bases and J by 4 bases, leaving 15 bases between them. The CDR3 nucleotides read TGTGCCAGCAGGGACAGTGGGAGACCCTATGGCTACACCTTC. Translation: CASRDSGRPYGYTF.

The rearrangement joins TRBV15 to TRBJ2-5, with D tentatively TRBD2 (6 bases). The V gene lost 1 base and the J gene lost 2 bases, with 14 bases spanning the gap. This CDR3 is 16 amino acids long. Per the germline V gene, CDR1 is LNHNV and CDR2 is YYDKDF (reference sequence). The CDR3 region is CATSRANSGGQETQYF. The CDR3 DNA reads as TGTGCCACCAGCAGAGCAAACTCTGGGGGGCAAGAGACCCAGTACTTC. Full variable domain (outside the CDR3, taken from reference TRBV15 and TRBJ2-5): DAMVIQNPRYQVTQFGKPVTLSCSQTLNHNVMYWYQQKSSQAPKLLFHYYDKDFNNEADTPDNFQSRRPNTSFCFLDIRSPGLGDTAMYLCATSRANSGGQETQYFGPGTRLLVL.

V usage is TRBV9 and J usage is TRBJ1-1; 9 nucleotides agree with TRBD1. Germline CDR1 is SGDLS and CDR2 is YYNGEE. The V and J ends lost 3 bases and 0 bases, in that order; junction bases with no gene match: 6. This CDR3 region has 16 residues. The CDR3 loop is CASSDGTGRVNTEAFF. The CDR3 nucleotides read TGTGCCAGCAGCGACGGGACAGGGAGAGTGAACACTGAAGCTTTCTTT.

This clonotype was observed a handful of times. The chain combines TRBV12-3 or TRBV12-4 with TRBJ2-7; TRBD1 is a possible D gene (6 bases). The length of the CDR3 is 15 residues. V shed 3 bases and J shed 1 base, with 13 bases lying between them. Here the CDR3 DNA reads TGTGCCAGCAGTTTCGGACAGATTAAGTCCTACGAGCAGTACTTC. This encodes CASSFGQIKSYEQYF.

In this sample, this clonotype turned up a few times. The chain is built from TRBV12-3 or TRBV12-4 and TRBJ1-1; the D gene is possibly TRBD1 (5 bases). The CDR3 runs 14 residues. V lost 5 bases and J lost 0, with 10 bases in between. The CDR3 bases are TGTGCCAGCAGTCTGACAGAGATGAACACTGAAGCTTTCTTT. Its protein product is CASSLTEMNTEAFF.

The sample holds a few counts of this clonotype. The chain employs TRBV6-2 or TRBV6-3 and TRBJ2-5; tentative D call: TRBD2 (7 bases). The CDR3 extends over 16 amino acids. Germline values: CDR1 MNHEY, CDR2 SVGEGT. V gave up 4 bases and J gave up 5 bases, with 20 bases separating them. CDR3: CASSFDEAGALETQYF. CDR3 DNA: TGTGCCAGCAGTTTTGATGAGGCGGGGGCCCTGGAGACCCAGTACTTC.

This clonotype has only a few counts. The chain joins TRBV5-1 to TRBJ1-5; TRBD1 might be the D (5 bases). V was clipped by 4 bases and J by 5 bases, with 16 bases between them. Looked up from germline, CDR1 is SGHRS and CDR2 is YFSETQ. This CDR3 contains 15 residues. Here the CDR3 DNA reads TGCGCCAGCAGCCCGGGGGTAGGGGTTCATCAGCCCCAGCATTTT. Translated: CASSPGVGVHQPQHF.

This chain connects TRBV6-5 to TRBJ2-3; 9 bases map to TRBD2. With 0 bases clipped from V and 2 bases from J, the junction kept 3 bases outside the gene matches. Looked up from germline, CDR1 is MNHEY and CDR2 is SVGAGI. CDR3 length: 16 amino acids. CDR3 nucleotides: TGTGCCAGCAGTTACTCCCTAGCGGGGTACACAGATACGCAGTATTTT. Its translation: CASSYSLAGYTDTQYF.

V usage is TRBV5-6 and J usage is TRBJ2-5; no firm D call. With 2 bases removed from V and 3 bases from J, the gap between germline ends came to 14 bases. Germline V gene data show CDR1 as SGHDT and CDR2 as YYEEEE. This CDR3 region has 15 residues. DNA of the CDR3: TGTGCCAGCAGCTTACCTGGGATGGAGAAAGAGACCCAGTACTTC. As protein: CASSLPGMEKETQYF.

This clonotype was counted ten times or more. This rearrangement joins TRBV20-1 to TRBJ1-5, with TRBD1 matching over 7 bases. The V gene's germline CDR1 is DFQATT and CDR2 SNEGSKA (reference sequence). The J segment lost 3 bases and the V segment lost 5 bases, leaving 4 bases of the junction unmatched. This CDR3 has 13 amino acids. The DNA of the CDR3 is TGCAGTGCTGGGACAGCAATCAATCAGCCCCAGCATTTT. Translation gives CSAGTAINQPQHF.

In this sample, this clonotype turned up a few times. This sequence joins TRBV11-2 and TRBJ2-5; weak D call: TRBD2 (7 bases). V dropped 1 base and J dropped 7 bases, with 16 bases sitting between them. There are 15 residues in the CDR3. Germline V lookup: CDR1 SGHAT, CDR2 FQNNGV. Here the CDR3 DNA reads TGTGCCAGCAGCTTAGGGGGGGGCCCCAGCAGGACCCAGTACTTC. Its protein product is CASSLGGGPSRTQYF. The full variable domain, rest sourced from reference TRBV11-2 and TRBJ2-5, is EAGVAQSPRYKIIEKRQSVAFWCNPISGHATLYWYQQILGQGPKLLIQFQNNGVVDDSQLPKDRFSAERLKGVDSTLKIQPAKLEDSAVYLCASSLGGGPSRTQYFGPGTRLLVL.

This clonotype was seen more than once but under ten times. One end of the junction varies from germline; a read error may be responsible. The chain is built from TRBV29-1 and TRBJ2-7; D is possibly TRBD2 (5 bases). This CDR3 region has 12 residues. Germline CDR1 is SQVTM and CDR2 is ANQGSEA. The CDR3 protein is CSVEDTPGEQYF. The CDR3 nucleotides read TGCAGCGTCGAAGACACTCCGGGGGAGCAGTACTTC.

This clonotype was found a few times. The chain has TRBV20-1 and TRBJ1-1, with TRBD1 matching 7 bases. The junction had 9 bases not matched to a gene; V was cut back by 7 bases and J by 4 bases. This CDR3 is built from 13 residues. Germline CDR1 DFQATT, CDR2 SNEGSKA (reference sequence). The CDR3 coding sequence is TGCAGTGTCCAAGGGGGCGCGAGCACTGAAGCTTTCTTT. Protein: CSVQGGASTEAFF.

Points on this clonotype: The junction shows a germline mismatch at one end, possibly a read error. The V and J genes are TRBV7-2 and TRBJ1-6; D might be TRBD1 (6 bases). The CDR3 loop spans 14 amino acids. In germline, CDR1 is SGHTA, CDR2 FQGNSA. CDR3 amino acids: CASRLGGAGSPLHF. The CDR3 DNA sequence: TGTGCCAGCAGATTAGGGGGGGCAGGTTCACCCCTCCACTTT.

This clonotype has only a few counts. The chain combines TRBV29-1 with TRBJ1-1; tentatively, D is TRBD1 (6 bases). Germline CDR1 reads SQVTM; CDR2 reads ANQGSEA. V was clipped by 5 bases and J by 5 bases, with 15 bases between them. The CDR3 sequence is 13 residues long. CDR3 residues: CSVIPGARTEAFF. The CDR3 coding sequence is TGCAGCGTTATTCCGGGGGCTAGGACTGAAGCTTTCTTT.

The CDR3 DNA reads as TGTGCCAGCAGCTTGTTAGGAACCCCTAATGAAAAACTGTTTTTT. It encodes CASSLLGTPNEKLFF. The chain uses TRBV5-6 and TRBJ1-4; D is unresolved. The V end lost 1 base, the J end lost 3 bases, and 10 bases lay between the germline ends. The CDR3 sequence is 15 residues long. The V gene's germline CDR1 is SGHDT and CDR2 YYEEEE.

The rearrangement uses TRBV5-1 and TRBJ1-6, with D uncertain. The V gene lost 4 bases and the J gene lost 1 base, with 9 bases spanning the gap. The CDR3 has 15 residues. The germline V gene encodes CDR1 SGHRS and CDR2 YFSETQ. The CDR3 is CASSPLPSYNSPLHF. In DNA, the CDR3 is TGCGCCAGCAGCCCCCTGCCTTCCTATAATTCACCCCTCCACTTT.

The V gene is TRBV20-1, the J gene TRBJ1-2, with D possibly being TRBD1 (5 bases). Germline CDR1 and CDR2: DFQATT and SNEGSKA (reference sequence). Trimming took off 1 base at V and 5 bases at J, with 17 bases between the two ends. CDR3 size: 15 residues. CDR3 sequence (DNA): TGCAGTGCTAGAGGTCCCTTTGGGGGTCGATATGGCTACACCTTC. It codes for CSARGPFGGRYGYTF.

This clonotype was picked up a small number of times. The chain combines TRBV24-1 with TRBJ2-5; no firm D call. The CDR3 covers 11 residues. The V gene's germline CDR1 is KGHDR and CDR2 SFDVKD. V lost 0 bases and J lost 5, with 0 bases in between. CDR3 amino acids: CATSDLETQYF. In DNA form, the CDR3 reads TGTGCCACCAGTGATTTGGAGACCCAGTACTTC.